The source of this T cell receptor beta chain is a study of T cell responses to AZD1222 COVID-19 vaccine. On this clone itself: Antigen specificity is unknown.

The CDR3 loop spans 15 amino acids. CDR1 is MDHEN and CDR2 is SYDVKM in the germline V gene. Trimming left V 3 bases short and J 5 bases short, with 16 bases between. General study findings and limits: All repertoire sampling was performed exclusively after the peak T cell response. Following two doses of AZD1222, Spike-specific TCR breadth and depth rose.

Profiling relied on immunoSEQ multiplex PCR, and the TCRdb table lists in-frame clones only, not all of them. Of fewer than 90,000 clones in the sample, about 86% were seen once. Pooled samples include second doses given at about 4 or 12 weeks. The sequence came from an adult who received the AZD1222 COVID-19 vaccine. This chain uses TRBV28 with TRBJ1-1; TRBD1 is a possible D gene (5 bases). Sequences were derived from peripheral blood, sampled 28 days after the second AZD1222 dose. CDR3: CASSFADSRETEAFF. For the CDR3, the DNA is TGTGCCAGCAGTTTCGCAGACAGTAGGGAGACTGAAGCTTTCTTT.